This TCR beta chain was profiled in a study of neoadjuvant nivolumab and ipilimumab in lung cancer. Libraries were prepared by immunoSEQ multiplex PCR; TCRdb keeps only in-frame clonotypes and omits some of them. The sample carries 25,000 to 30,000 clones, about 78% recorded once. This CDR3 has 16 amino acids. The V gene's germline CDR1 is GTSNPN and CDR2 SVGIG (reference sequence). J lost 3 bases, V lost 3 bases, and 11 bases had no gene match. Sequenced material: tumor tissue, taken after neoadjuvant nivolumab, alone or with ipilimumab, at or shortly before surgery. The receptor comes from an adult with non-small cell lung cancer. The genes are TRBV30 and TRBJ1-2, with 9 bases fitting TRBD1. The CDR3 DNA sequence: TGTGCCTGGAGGCGGGACAGGGTTCGTTTGGACTATGGCTACACCTTC. Its translation is CAWRRDRVRLDYGYTF.